This TCR beta chain comes out of a study of blood T cell repertoires in COVID-19 (TCRdb year 2020). About the study as a whole: Samples covering the acute and convalescent phases of COVID-19 were provided by collaborators in the United States, Italy and Spain. The prospective study material was composed of cDNA or gDNA derived from T cells, B-cell-depleted T cells, or PBMCs. The dataset comprised deeply sampled blood TCRbeta repertoires from subjects exposed to, actively infected with, or recovered from COVID-19. The repertoires were released in a freely available public database meant as a resource for research on the immune response to SARS-CoV-2. The samples were drawn from two sources: the first 160 participants of the ongoing ImmuneRACE study, and 1,254 subjects contributed by 6 global collaborators. The sample metadata nearly always contained a de-identified subject ID, COVID-19 status, age in years and sex. Where available, HLA class I and class II types were obtained from metadata supplied by the sample provider rather than from assay-based typing.

On this clone: Which antigen it targets is not known. No base quality information exists; no much larger clone differs at one position.

Paper-wide results and their limitations: Clinical and demographic metadata were provided uncurated, with the amount varying by source and participant.

The CDR3, from cysteine to phenylalanine, totals 15 residues. This entry keeps only the CDR3 DNA: 45 bases, framed from base 1. V lost 0 bases and J lost 5 bases; the stretch between them is 12 bases long. CDR1 and CDR2 (SGHRS, YFSETQ) derive from the germline V gene. At one collaborating source in Seattle, patients were enrolled during active infection and were followed longitudinally through the course of disease. Collaborating institutions collected whole blood in K2EDTA tubes following their own protocols. Collaborator samples were shipped for TCRbeta analysis as frozen whole blood, isolated PBMCs, or DNA extracted from either sample type. The immunoSEQ Assay, a bias-controlled multiplex PCR, was used to amplify TCRbeta CDR3 regions from genomic DNA. Per the authors' processing: The number of nucleated cells in each sample was estimated from the amplification of reference gene primers within the assay. To quantify the absolute abundance of each unique TCRbeta CDR3 rearrangement, sequence reads were collapsed and filtered. For each sample, productive Simpson clonality was calculated by taking the square root of Simpson's diversity index across productive rearrangements. TCRdb took over this immuneACCESS table, retaining in-frame rearrangements with V and J assigned. Such tables are incomplete; in checked studies, under half of the missing clones stem from an unresolved V gene, and the remainder is unexplained. For V, J and clone size, that table is used; D and trimming come from the DNA. Within this sample are about 210,000 clones, with approximately 80% of them counted one time only. In total, the top ten clones hold roughly 7% of the sample.

The chain uses TRBV5-1 and TRBJ2-1; TRBD2 is perhaps the D gene, given 6 matching bases. The sequenced material came from peripheral blood. The receptor was isolated from a woman aged 80 or older with COVID-19, enrolled during active disease. The nucleotides are TGCGCCAGCAGCTTGGGCCCCCGGGGGAACAATGAGCAGTTCTTC. Translated, this gives CASSLGPRGNNEQFF.